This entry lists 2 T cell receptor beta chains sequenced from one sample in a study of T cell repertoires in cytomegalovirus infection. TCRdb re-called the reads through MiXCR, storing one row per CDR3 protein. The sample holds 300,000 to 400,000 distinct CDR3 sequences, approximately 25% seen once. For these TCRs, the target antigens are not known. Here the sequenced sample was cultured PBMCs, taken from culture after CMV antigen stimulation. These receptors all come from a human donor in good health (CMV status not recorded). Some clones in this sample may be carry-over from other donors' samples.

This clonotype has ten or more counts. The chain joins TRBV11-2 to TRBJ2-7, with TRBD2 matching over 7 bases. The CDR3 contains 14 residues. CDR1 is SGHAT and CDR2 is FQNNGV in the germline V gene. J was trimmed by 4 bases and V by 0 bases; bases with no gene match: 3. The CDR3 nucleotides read TGTGCCAGCAGCTTAGACAGCGGGGTTTACGAGCAGTACGTC. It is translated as CASSLDSGVYEQYV.

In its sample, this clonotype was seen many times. CDR3 sequence reads: CASSPGLAGETQYF. CDR3 nucleotide sequence: TGTGCCAGCAGCCCCGGACTAGCGGGAGAGACCCAGTACTTC. This chain joins TRBV7-2 and TRBJ2-5; 11 bases are a match to TRBD2. Germline lookup yields CDR1 SGHTA and CDR2 FQGNSA. V was pared by 5 bases and J by 4 bases, with 3 bases of the junction left unmatched. The CDR3 consists of 14 residues.